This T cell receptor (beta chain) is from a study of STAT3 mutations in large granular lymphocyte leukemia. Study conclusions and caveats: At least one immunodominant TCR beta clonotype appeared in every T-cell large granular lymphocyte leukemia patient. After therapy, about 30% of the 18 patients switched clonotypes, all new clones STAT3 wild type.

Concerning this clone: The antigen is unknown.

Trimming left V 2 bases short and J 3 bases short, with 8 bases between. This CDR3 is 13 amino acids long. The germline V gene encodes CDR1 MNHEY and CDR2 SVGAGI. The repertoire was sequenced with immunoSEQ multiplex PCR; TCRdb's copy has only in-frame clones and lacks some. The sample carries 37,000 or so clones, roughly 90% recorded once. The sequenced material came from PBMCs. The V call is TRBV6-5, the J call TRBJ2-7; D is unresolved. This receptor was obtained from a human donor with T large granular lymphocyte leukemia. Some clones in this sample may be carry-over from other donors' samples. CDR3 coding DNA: TGTGCCAGCAGTTACGGCGCAAACTACGAGCAGTACTTC. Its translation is CASSYGANYEQYF.